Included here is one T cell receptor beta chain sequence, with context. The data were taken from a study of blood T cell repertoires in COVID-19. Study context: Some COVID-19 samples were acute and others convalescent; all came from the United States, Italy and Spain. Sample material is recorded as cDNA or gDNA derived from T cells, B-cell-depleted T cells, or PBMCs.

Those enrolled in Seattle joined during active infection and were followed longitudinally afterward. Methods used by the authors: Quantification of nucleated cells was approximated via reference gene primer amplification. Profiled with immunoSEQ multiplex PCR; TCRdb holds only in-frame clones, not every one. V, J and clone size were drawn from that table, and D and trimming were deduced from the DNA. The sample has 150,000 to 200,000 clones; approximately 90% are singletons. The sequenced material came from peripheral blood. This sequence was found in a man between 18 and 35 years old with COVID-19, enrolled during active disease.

The CDR3 DNA follows: TGTGCCAGCAGTTACGGGGGCCCAGTTCTACCCCTCCACTTT. It specifies CASSYGGPVLPLHF. V is TRBV6-2 or TRBV6-3 and J is TRBJ1-6; a possible D gene is TRBD1 (6 bases). V was clipped by 2 bases and J by 12 bases, with 14 bases between them. Germline values: CDR1 MNHEY, CDR2 SVGEGT. The length of the CDR3 is 14 residues.